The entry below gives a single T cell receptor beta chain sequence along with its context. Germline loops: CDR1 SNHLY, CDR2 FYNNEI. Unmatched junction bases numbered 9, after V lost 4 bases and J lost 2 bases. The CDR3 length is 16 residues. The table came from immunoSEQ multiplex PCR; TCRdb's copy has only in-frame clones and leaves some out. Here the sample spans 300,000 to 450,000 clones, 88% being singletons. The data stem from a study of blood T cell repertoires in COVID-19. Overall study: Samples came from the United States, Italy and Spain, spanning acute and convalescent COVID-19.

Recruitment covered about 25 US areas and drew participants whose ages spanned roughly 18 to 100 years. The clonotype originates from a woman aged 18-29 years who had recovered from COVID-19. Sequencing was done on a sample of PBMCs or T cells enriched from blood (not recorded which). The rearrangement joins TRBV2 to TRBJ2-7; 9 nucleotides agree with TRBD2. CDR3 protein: CASSAGSKRGAYEQYF. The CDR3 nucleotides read TGTGCCAGCAGTGCGGGGTCTAAGCGGGGGGCCTACGAGCAGTACTTC. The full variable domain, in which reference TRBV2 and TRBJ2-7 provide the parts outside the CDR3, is EPEVTQTPSHQVTQMGQEVILRCVPISNHLYFYWYRQILGQKVEFLVSFYNNEISEKSEIFDDQFSVERPDGSNFTLKIRSTKLEDSAMYFCASSAGSKRGAYEQYFGPGTRLTVT.